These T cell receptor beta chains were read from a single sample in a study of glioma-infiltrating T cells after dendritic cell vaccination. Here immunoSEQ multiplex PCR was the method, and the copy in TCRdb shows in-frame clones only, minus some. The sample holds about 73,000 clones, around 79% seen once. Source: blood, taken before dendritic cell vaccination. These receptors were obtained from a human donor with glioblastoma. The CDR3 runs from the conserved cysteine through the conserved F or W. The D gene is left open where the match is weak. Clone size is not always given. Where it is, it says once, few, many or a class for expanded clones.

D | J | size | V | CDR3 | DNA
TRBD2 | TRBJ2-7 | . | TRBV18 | CASRGDYIFYEQYF | TGTGCCAGCCGGGGGGATTATATCTTCTACGAGCAGTACTTC
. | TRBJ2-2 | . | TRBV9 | CASSVLPLNTGELFF | TGTGCCAGCAGCGTACTACCACTGAACACCGGGGAGCTGTTTTTT
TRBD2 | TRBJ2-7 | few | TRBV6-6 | CASSFRLAGDGYEQYF | TGTGCCAGCAGTTTCCGACTAGCGGGGGACGGCTACGAGCAGTACTTC
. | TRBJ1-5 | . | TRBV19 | CASSTRMTVNQPQHF | TGTGCCAGTAGTACCCGTATGACAGTTAATCAGCCCCAGCATTTT
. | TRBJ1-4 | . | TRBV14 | CASSRQGLATNEKLFF | TGTGCCAGCAGCCGCCAGGGCCTTGCAACTAATGAAAAACTGTTTTTT
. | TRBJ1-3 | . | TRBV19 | CASSTSGGFGNTIYF | TGTGCCAGTAGTACCTCCGGGGGATTTGGAAACACCATATATTTT
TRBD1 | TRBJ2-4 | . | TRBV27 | CASSTGGARAKNIQYF | TGTGCCAGCAGTACAGGGGGCGCGAGAGCCAAAAACATTCAGTACTTC
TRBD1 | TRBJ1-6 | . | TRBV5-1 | CASSLDGQGYNSPLHF | TGCGCCAGCAGCTTGGATGGACAGGGATACAATTCACCCCTCCACTTT
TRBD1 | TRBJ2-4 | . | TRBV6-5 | CASSGGQGVKNIQYF | TGTGCCAGCAGTGGGGGACAGGGGGTCAAAAACATTCAGTACTTC
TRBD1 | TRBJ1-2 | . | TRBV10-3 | CAISDDRGRDGYTF | TGTGCCATCAGTGACGACAGGGGGCGAGATGGCTACACCTTC
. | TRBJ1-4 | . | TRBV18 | CASSPGLQPPNEKLFF | TGTGCCAGCTCACCAGGGTTACAGCCCCCTAATGAAAAACTGTTTTTT
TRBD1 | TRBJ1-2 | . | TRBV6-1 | CASSEYGTGGPANYGYTF | TGTGCCAGCAGTGAATACGGGACAGGGGGGCCAGCTAACTATGGCTACACCTTC
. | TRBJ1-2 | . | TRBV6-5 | CASSYASRAGGYTF | TGTGCCAGCAGTTACGCGAGCAGGGCTGGCGGCTACACCTTC
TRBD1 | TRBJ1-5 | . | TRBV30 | CALSYGTDQPQHF | TGTGCCTTGTCCTACGGGACAGATCAGCCCCAGCATTTT
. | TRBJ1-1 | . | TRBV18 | CASSPLQGLDTEAFF | TGTGCCAGCTCACCATTGCAGGGATTGGACACTGAAGCTTTCTTT
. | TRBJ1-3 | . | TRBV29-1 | CSVKTGTPWGTIYF | TGCAGCGTCAAGACCGGGACACCTTGGGGCACCATATATTTT
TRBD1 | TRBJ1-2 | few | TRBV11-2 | CASSSLKEGAGYGYTF | TGTGCCAGCAGCTCCCTAAAGGAGGGGGCGGGCTATGGCTACACCTTC
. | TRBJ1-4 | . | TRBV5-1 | CASSPAGRNEKLFF | TGCGCCAGCAGCCCCGCGGGCCGTAATGAAAAACTGTTTTTT
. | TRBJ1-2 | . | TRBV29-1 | CSVAVRGGYTF | TGCAGCGTTGCGGTCAGGGGAGGCTACACCTTC
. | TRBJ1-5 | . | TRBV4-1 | CASSQEINSLYSNQPQHF | TGCGCCAGCAGCCAAGAAATCAACTCTCTATATAGCAATCAGCCCCAGCATTTT
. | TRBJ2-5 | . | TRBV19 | CASKKSPVLQETQYF | TGTGCCAGTAAAAAGAGTCCGGTACTACAAGAGACCCAGTACTTC
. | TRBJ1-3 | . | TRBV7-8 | CASLGGRAFSGNTIYF | TGTGCCAGCCTCGGGGGGAGGGCTTTCTCTGGAAACACCATATATTTT
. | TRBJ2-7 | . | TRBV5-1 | CASSPSTGSYEQYF | TGCGCCAGCAGCCCAAGCACAGGGTCCTACGAGCAGTACTTC
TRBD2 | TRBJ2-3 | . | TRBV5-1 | CASSLAAGGRKGTDTQYF | TGCGCCAGCAGCTTAGCAGCGGGGGGCAGGAAGGGCACAGATACGCAGTATTTT
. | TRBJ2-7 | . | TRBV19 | CATRVGYEQYF | TGTGCCACCAGAGTGGGCTACGAGCAGTACTTC
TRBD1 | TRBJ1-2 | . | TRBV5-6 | CASSLGDRAFGGYTF | TGTGCCAGCAGCTTGGGGGACAGGGCCTTCGGGGGCTACACCTTC
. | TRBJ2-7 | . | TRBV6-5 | CASSYSGPSSYEQYF | TGTGCCAGCAGTTACTCGGGGCCAAGCTCCTACGAGCAGTACTTC
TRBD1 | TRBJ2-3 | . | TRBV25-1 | CASSDEQGVSDTQYF | TGTGCCAGCAGTGATGAACAGGGGGTTTCGGATACGCAGTATTTT
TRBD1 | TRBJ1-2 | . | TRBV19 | CASSRGQTKSNYGYTF | TGTGCCAGTAGTCGGGGACAGACAAAATCTAACTATGGCTACACCTTC
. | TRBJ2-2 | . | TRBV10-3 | CAIREGAGELFF | TGTGCCATCAGGGAGGGAGCCGGGGAGCTGTTTTTT
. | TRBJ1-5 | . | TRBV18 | CATSDGRVRQPQHF | TGTGCCACCTCCGACGGGAGGGTACGACAGCCCCAGCATTTT
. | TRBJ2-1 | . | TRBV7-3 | CASSLTGQGSYNEQFF | TGTGCCAGCAGCTTAACGGGGCAGGGCTCCTACAATGAGCAGTTCTTC
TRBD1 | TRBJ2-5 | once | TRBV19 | CATGQVGGETQYF | TGTGCCACGGGGCAAGTAGGGGGCGAGACCCAGTACTTC
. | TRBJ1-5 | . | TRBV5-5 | CASSFGQSNQPQHF | TGTGCCAGCAGCTTTGGTCAGTCCAATCAGCCCCAGCATTTT
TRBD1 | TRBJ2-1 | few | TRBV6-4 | CASSDGTGGNEQFF | TGTGCCAGCAGTGACGGGACAGGGGGCAATGAGCAGTTCTTC
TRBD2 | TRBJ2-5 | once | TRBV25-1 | CASQTSGGLETQYF | TGTGCCAGCCAGACTAGCGGGGGCTTAGAGACCCAGTACTTC
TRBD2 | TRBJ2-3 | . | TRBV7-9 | CASSLGLAGVGGADTQYF | TGTGCCAGCAGCTTAGGACTAGCGGGAGTCGGGGGAGCAGATACGCAGTATTTT
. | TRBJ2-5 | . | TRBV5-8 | CASSGGHQQETQYF | TGTGCCAGCAGCGGGGGACACCAACAAGAGACCCAGTACTTC